A single T cell receptor beta chain is shown here with its context. The antigen is undetermined. The PCR employed 60 Vbeta primers together with 13 Jbeta primers. Sequencing was performed with immunoSEQ multiplex PCR; in TCRdb, only in-frame clones are kept and a portion is missing. The data contain about 130,000 clones, around 72% of them seen just once; the ten biggest clones take up around 1.5%. The data were obtained in a study of cytomegalovirus exposure and HLA in healthy donors. Study-level points and caveats: Later analysis suggested links between common viral pathogens and several top significant clusters. A highly shared variant cluster was judged a likely technical artifact. Within a later analysis, the majority of CMV-associated TCR beta chains appeared HLA-restricted. From TCR beta sequences, most subjects' HLA-A and HLA-B alleles were reportedly predicted accurately.

J lost 4 bases, V lost 6 bases, and 4 bases had no gene match. The CDR3 runs 13 residues. Germline loops: CDR1 MNHNS, CDR2 SASEGT. The sequence was collected from a woman younger than 35 in good health and CMV-seronegative. J is TRBJ1-2 and V is TRBV6-1; 8 positions match TRBD1. What was sequenced was PBMCs. CDR3 loop: CASRSTGVYGYTF. The CDR3 DNA reads as TGTGCCAGCAGATCGACAGGGGTCTATGGCTACACCTTC.